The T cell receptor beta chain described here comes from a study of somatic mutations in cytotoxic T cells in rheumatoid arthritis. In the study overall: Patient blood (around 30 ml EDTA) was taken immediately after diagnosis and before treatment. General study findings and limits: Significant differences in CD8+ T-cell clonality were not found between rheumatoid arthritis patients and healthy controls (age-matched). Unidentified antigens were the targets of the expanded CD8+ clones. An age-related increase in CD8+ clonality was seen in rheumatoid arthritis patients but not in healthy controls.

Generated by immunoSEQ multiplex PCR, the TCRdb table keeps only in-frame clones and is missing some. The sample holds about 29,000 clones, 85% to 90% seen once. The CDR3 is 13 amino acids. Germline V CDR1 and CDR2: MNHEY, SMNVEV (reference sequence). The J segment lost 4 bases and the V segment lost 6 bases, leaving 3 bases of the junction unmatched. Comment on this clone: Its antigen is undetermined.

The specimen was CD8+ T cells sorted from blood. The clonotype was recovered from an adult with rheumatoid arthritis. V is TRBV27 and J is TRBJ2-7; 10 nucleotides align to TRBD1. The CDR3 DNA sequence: TGTGCCAGCAGATCGGACAGGGGGTACGAGCAGTACTTC. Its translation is CASRSDRGYEQYF.